The 19 T cell receptor beta chains given below trace back to one sample, sequenced in a study of blood T cells in healthy people across ages (dated by TCRdb to the mid-2010s). Library preparation was by 5' RACE. These reads were obtained on an Illumina HiSeq 2500. A second PCR of roughly 7 to 11 cycles was performed with a sample-barcoded 5' primer and a J-beta primer mix. TCRdb ran its own pipeline on the public reads, namely fastp trimming at Q25 and MiXCR clone calling, and kept in-frame beta chains. Rows are unified per CDR3 protein, each entry keeping the most common DNA and genes. Recorded for this sample are approximately 880,000 distinct CDR3 sequences; around 48% of them occurred a single time. 13% of the sample goes to the ten largest clones. Input material: blood. These receptors came from a man aged 25-45 years in good health.

The chain is built from TRBV4-3 and TRBJ1-5; TRBD1 aligns across 7 bases. The CDR3 is 15 amino acids. The V segment lost 0 bases and the J segment 7 bases; nucleotides outside the gene matches: 6. Germline CDR1 and CDR2: LGHNA and YSLEER. CDR3 loop: CASSQELGGGQPQHF. CDR3 DNA: TGCGCCAGCAGCCAAGAATTAGGGGGCGGGCAGCCCCAGCATTTT.

This clonotype was counted only a few times. CDR3 in DNA: TGCAGTGCTAGAGAGCGGGGTTCACCCCTCCACTTT. This codes for CSARERGSPLHF. The chain is built from TRBV20-1 and TRBJ1-6; D gene ambiguous. Germline CDR1 and CDR2: DFQATT and SNEGSKA (reference sequence). V dropped 0 bases and J dropped 9 bases, with 6 bases sitting between them. The CDR3 sequence is 12 residues long.

On this clonotype: It is likely a read error, because the conserved phenylalanine at the end of the CDR3 is missing. This chain links TRBV20-1 with TRBJ1-2, with D maybe TRBD1 (5 bases). Trimming took 4 bases from V and 4 from J, leaving 13 bases between them. CDR3 length: 13 amino acids. The germline V gene encodes CDR1 DFQATT and CDR2 SNEGSKA (reference sequence). CDR3 sequence reads: CSATHPGTYGYTL. The CDR3 DNA reads TGCAGTGCTACCCACCCAGGGACCTATGGCTACACCTTA.

This clonotype was found many times. A much larger clone lies a single base off, so this may be a read error. The genes are TRBV3-1 and TRBJ2-7; no clear D gene. The CDR3 is made up of 11 amino acids. The V end lost 2 bases, the J end lost 1 base, and 0 bases lay between the germline ends. CDR1 is LGHDT, CDR2 YNNKEL, per germline (reference sequence). The CDR3 spells CASSQSYEQYF. The CDR3 nucleotides are TGTGCCAGCAGCCAATCCTACGAGCAGTACTTC.

J is TRBJ1-2 and V is TRBV9, with 10 bases aligning to TRBD1. Germline values: CDR1 SGDLS, CDR2 YYNGEE. This CDR3 spans 13 amino acids. After removal of 3 bases from V and 7 bases from J, the junction contained 3 bases not matched to a gene. Here the CDR3 reads CASSATGGPGYTF. The CDR3 bases are TGTGCCAGCAGCGCGACAGGGGGCCCTGGCTACACCTTC. The variable domain in full, completed from reference TRBV9 and TRBJ1-2, reads DSGVTQTPKHLITATGQRVTLRCSPRSGDLSVYWYQQSLDQGLQFLIQYYNGEERAKGNILERFSAQQFPDLHSELNLSSLELGDSALYFCASSATGGPGYTFGSGTRLTVV.

The V gene is TRBV27, the J gene TRBJ2-3; 8 positions match TRBD1. V shed 5 bases, J shed 3 bases, and the junction held 7 bases outside the gene matches. CDR3 length: 15 residues. The germline gives CDR1 MNHEY, CDR2 SMNVEV (reference sequence). The CDR3 DNA reads TGTGCCAGCAGTCCCCGGACAGGGTTAACAGATACGCAGTATTTT. It translates to CASSPRTGLTDTQYF.

The chain is built from TRBV6-5 and TRBJ1-1; TRBD1 might be the D (5 bases). The CDR3 is made up of 17 amino acids. The germline CDR1 and CDR2 sequences are MNHEY and SVGAGI. Trimming shortened V by 3 bases and J by 0 bases, and 17 bases separated the two germline ends. CDR3 sequence (DNA): TGTGCCAGCAGTTATGAATCGTCCGGCAGGGTGAACACTGAAGCTTTCTTT. Protein sequence: CASSYESSGRVNTEAFF.

This clonotype was seen a few times. The genes are TRBV7-9 and TRBJ2-1; D uncertain. The germline CDR1 and CDR2 sequences are SEHNR and FQNEAQ (reference sequence). V was cut by 8 bases and J by 9 bases, with 14 bases left in between. CDR3 length: 12 amino acids. CDR3 loop: CASQENLVEQFF. The CDR3 DNA is TGTGCCAGCCAAGAAAACTTGGTTGAGCAGTTCTTC.

The rearrangement joins TRBV7-9 to TRBJ1-4, with 8 bases lining up with TRBD1. Germline trimming cut 3 bases from V and 7 bases from J; bases unmatched to any gene: 7. Germline assignment: CDR1 SEHNR and CDR2 FQNEAQ (reference sequence). The CDR3 contains 15 residues. The CDR3 nucleotides read TGTGCCAGCAGCTTGGACAGGGCCCTGAGTGAAAAACTGTTTTTT. Its protein is CASSLDRALSEKLFF.

This clonotype was observed a few times. The chain is built from TRBV21-1 and TRBJ1-5. TRBV21-1 constitutes a pseudogene. The CDR3 runs to 16 residues. The CDR3 DNA reads as TGTGCCAGCAACCCTACCAGGACCGGATTAAACCAGCCCCAGCATTTT. Amino acid sequence: CASNPTRTGLNQPQHF.

This rearrangement joins TRBV7-2 to TRBJ2-7; 7 nucleotides agree with TRBD2. The DNA matches TRBJ2-4 better at its end, which makes the J call doubtful. The CDR3 sequence is 16 residues long. Germline V gives CDR1 SGHTA, CDR2 FQGNSA. The CDR3 nucleotides read TGTGCCATACGGGGGGAAGCCGCGGGATTAGGTGACATTCAGTACTTC. Its translation is CAIRGEAAGLGDIQYF.

In this sample, this clonotype turned up a few times. The chain couples TRBV10-3 to TRBJ1-1; D is perhaps TRBD1 (6 bases). This CDR3 has 13 residues. Trimming cost V 4 bases and J 7 bases, with 13 bases left between them. Germline CDR1 ENHRY, CDR2 SYGVKD. The CDR3 is CAISVNGQYEAFF. The CDR3, as DNA: TGTGCCATCAGTGTTAACGGACAGTATGAAGCTTTCTTT.

This clonotype was seen more than once but under ten times. The rearrangement joins TRBV6-1 to TRBJ1-2, with D hard to call. Germline values: CDR1 MNHNS, CDR2 SASEGT. Trimming shortened V by 6 bases and J by 4 bases, and 18 bases separated the two germline ends. The CDR3 contains 15 residues. Here the CDR3 DNA reads TGTGCCAGCAGCTCCCTTCCGGGAGCAACCTATGGCTACACCTTC. Translated: CASSSLPGATYGYTF.

Points on this clonotype: This may come from a read error, since a much larger clone is one base off. This chain links TRBV12-3 or TRBV12-4 with TRBJ2-1, with D perhaps TRBD1 (5 bases). The CDR3 length is 14 residues. CDR3 sequence (DNA): TGTGCCAGCATTTTACCAGGGCCCTACAATGAGCAGTTCTTC. It encodes CASILPGPYNEQFF.

The sample holds one count of this clonotype. The CDR3 DNA follows: TGCAGTGCTAGAGCCCCAGGACAGTCCACAGATACGCAGTATTTT. Protein sequence: CSARAPGQSTDTQYF. V and J are TRBV20-1 and TRBJ2-3; possibly TRBD1 for D (6 bases). Per the germline V gene, CDR1 is DFQATT and CDR2 is SNEGSKA (reference sequence). Trimming took 1 base from V and 2 from J, leaving 13 bases between them. This CDR3 contains 15 residues.

Only one count was recorded for this clonotype. The chain joins TRBV6-1 to TRBJ1-2; D is ambiguous. The CDR3 is made up of 10 amino acids. V was clipped by 10 bases and J by 6 bases, with 9 bases between them. Germline V gene lookup returns CDR1 MNHNS and CDR2 SASEGT. The CDR3 here is CATGNNGYTF. In DNA, the CDR3 is TGTGCCACCGGGAATAATGGCTACACCTTC.

The sample holds a few counts of this clonotype. J is TRBJ2-7 and V is TRBV19; TRBD1 aligns across 7 bases. The CDR3 totals 13 residues. Germline V gene lookup returns CDR1 LNHDA and CDR2 SQIVND (reference sequence). V was pared by 8 bases and J by 4 bases, with 8 bases of the junction left unmatched. CDR3 sequence: CASRDRANYEQYF. CDR3 sequence (DNA): TGTGCCAGTCGTGACAGGGCCAATTACGAGCAGTACTTC.

The CDR3 is CASSHRTSGGPGNEQFF. In DNA form, the CDR3 reads TGCGCCAGCAGCCACCGGACTAGCGGCGGTCCAGGCAATGAGCAGTTCTTC. The J gene is TRBJ2-1, the V gene TRBV4-3, with 10 bases that match TRBD2. Germline CDR1 LGHNA, CDR2 YSLEER. J lost 6 bases, V lost 3 bases, and 11 bases had no gene match. The CDR3 contains 17 residues.

In this sample, this clonotype turned up many times. The chain couples TRBV5-1 to TRBJ1-4; 7 bases agree with TRBD1. V was pared by 6 bases and J by 8 bases, with 13 bases of the junction left unmatched. CDR3 length equals 15 residues. Germline CDR1 SGHRS, CDR2 YFSETQ. CDR3: CASTRDRPFEEKLFF. CDR3 DNA: TGCGCCAGCACCCGGGACAGACCGTTTGAAGAAAAACTGTTTTTT.